This TCR beta chain was recovered during a study of blood T cells in healthy people across ages. Together with a sample-barcoded 5' primer, a J-beta primer mix was included in a second PCR lasting roughly 6 to 12 cycles. TCRdb recomputed calls from the 5' RACE reads with MiXCR, one row per CDR3 protein. The table includes about 930,000 distinct CDR3 sequences, almost 30% detected once. The CDR3 runs 15 residues. CDR1 is KGHSH and CDR2 is LQKENI in the germline V gene. V was cut by 2 bases and J by 3 bases, with 13 bases left in between. These same records also appear under a second study, on T cells of mothers and their children.

The source material was blood. The rearrangement links TRBV18 to TRBJ2-5; D possibly uses TRBD1 or TRBD2 (6 bases each). This sequence originates from a woman in her thirties or forties in good health. This chain's CDR3 is CASSPEGGTKETQYF. The CDR3 nucleotides read TGTGCCAGCTCACCAGAGGGGGGAACTAAAGAGACCCAGTACTTC.